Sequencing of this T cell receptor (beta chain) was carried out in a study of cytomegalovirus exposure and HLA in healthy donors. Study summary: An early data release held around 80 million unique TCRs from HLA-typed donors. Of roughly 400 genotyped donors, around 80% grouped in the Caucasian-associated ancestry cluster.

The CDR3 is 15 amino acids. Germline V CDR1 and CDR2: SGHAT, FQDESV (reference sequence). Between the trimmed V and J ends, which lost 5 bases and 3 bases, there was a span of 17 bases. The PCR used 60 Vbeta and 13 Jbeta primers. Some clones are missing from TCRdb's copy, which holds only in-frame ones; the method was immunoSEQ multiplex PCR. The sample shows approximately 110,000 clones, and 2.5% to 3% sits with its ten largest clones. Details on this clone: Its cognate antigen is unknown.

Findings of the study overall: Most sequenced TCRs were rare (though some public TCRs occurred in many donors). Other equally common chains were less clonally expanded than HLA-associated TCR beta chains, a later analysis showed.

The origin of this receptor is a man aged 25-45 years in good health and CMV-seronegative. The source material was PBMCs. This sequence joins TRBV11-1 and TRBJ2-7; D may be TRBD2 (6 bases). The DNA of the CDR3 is TGTGCCAGCAGCCGTACAGGTGCCGGGAGCTACGAGCAGTACTTC. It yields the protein CASSRTGAGSYEQYF.